Presented here are 13 T cell receptor beta chains from one specimen sequenced in a study of T cell repertoires in cytomegalovirus infection. One entry per CDR3 protein, called by TCRdb with MiXCR from the reads. The data show more than 400,000 distinct CDR3 sequences, 26% seen once. The sample consisted of PBMCs. The source of these receptors is a human donor in good health (CMV status not recorded). Some clones in this sample may be carry-over from other donors' samples.

The chain joins TRBV5-1 to TRBJ1-5; weak D call: TRBD1 (5 bases). The germline V gene has CDR1 SGHRS and CDR2 YFSETQ. The CDR3 is made up of 15 amino acids. With 0 bases removed from V and 5 bases from J, the gap between germline ends came to 12 bases. The CDR3 DNA sequence: TGCGCCAGCAGCTTGGAAGGGGCAGGTGATCAGCCCCAGCATTTT. Residues: CASSLEGAGDQPQHF.

This clonotype was observed a few times. The chain has TRBV7-2 and TRBJ1-2, with no clear D. Trimming took off 1 base at V and 8 bases at J, with 8 bases between the two ends. Germline V CDR1 and CDR2: SGHTA, FQGNSA. CDR3 size: 12 residues. The CDR3: CASSLERYGYTF. CDR3 DNA sequence: TGTGCCAGCAGCTTAGAACGGTACGGCTACACCTTC.

This clonotype showed up just a few times. The rearrangement joins TRBV6-2 or TRBV6-3 to TRBJ1-2, with D hard to call. CDR1 and CDR2 (germline): MNHEY, SVGEGT. Trimming took 6 bases from V and 8 from J, leaving 16 bases between them. The CDR3 is 13 residues long. The CDR3 DNA reads TGTGCCAGCAGCGTAGTCCGAGTAGACGGCTACACCTTC. Its protein is CASSVVRVDGYTF.

This clonotype was observed at least ten times. The chain has TRBV11-2 and TRBJ1-1, with D unclear. The V and J ends lost 0 bases and 3 bases respectively, with 8 bases between them. Germline assignment: CDR1 SGHAT and CDR2 FQNNGV. The length of the CDR3 is 14 residues. The CDR3 loop is CASSLDVRHTEAFF. The DNA for the CDR3 is TGTGCCAGCAGCTTAGATGTCAGACACACTGAAGCTTTCTTT. The full variable domain, its missing parts supplied by reference TRBV11-2 and TRBJ1-1, is EAGVAQSPRYKIIEKRQSVAFWCNPISGHATLYWYQQILGQGPKLLIQFQNNGVVDDSQLPKDRFSAERLKGVDSTLKIQPAKLEDSAVYLCASSLDVRHTEAFFGQGTRLTVV.

In its sample, this clonotype was seen a few times. The V call is TRBV6-1, the J call TRBJ1-3; TRBD1 matches at 8 bases. CDR1 is MNHNS and CDR2 is SASEGT in the germline V gene. The CDR3 contains 14 residues. The J segment lost 8 bases and the V segment lost 4 bases, leaving 7 bases of the junction unmatched. For the CDR3, the DNA is TGTGCCAGCAGTGCCGGACAGGGACGAGACACCATATATTTT. This gives the protein CASSAGQGRDTIYF.

The chain recombines TRBV6-6 with TRBJ1-2; a weak D match, TRBD1 (5 bases). With 0 bases removed from V and 3 bases from J, the gap between germline ends came to 14 bases. CDR3 size: 16 residues. From germline, CDR1 is MNHNY and CDR2 SVGAGI (reference sequence). Here the CDR3 DNA reads TGTGCCAGCAGTTACTCGGGTCAGGGTGGCGACTATGGCTACACCTTC. It translates to CASSYSGQGGDYGYTF.

The table lists this clonotype with a few counts. The V call is TRBV19, the J call TRBJ2-3; no definite D call. V was shortened by 6 bases and J by 6 bases, with 16 bases between the two germline ends. Germline CDR1 LNHDA, CDR2 SQIVND (reference sequence). The CDR3 runs 14 residues. The CDR3 DNA sequence: TGTGCCAGTAGCCTCGTTACGTCGGTGGATACGCAGTATTTT. Translation: CASSLVTSVDTQYF. Using reference TRBV19 and TRBJ2-3 for the parts outside the CDR3, the full variable domain is DGGITQSPKYLFRKEGQNVTLSCEQNLNHDAMYWYRQDPGQGLRLIYYSQIVNDFQKGDIAEGYSVSREKKESFPLTVTSAQKNPTAFYLCASSLVTSVDTQYFGPGTRLTVL.

This clonotype has only a few counts. The chain carries TRBV6-2 or TRBV6-3 and TRBJ2-1, with 7 bases that match TRBD2. The CDR3 extends over 18 amino acids. Germline V lookup: CDR1 MNHEY, CDR2 SVGEGT. The trim removed 0 bases at V and 2 bases at J, leaving 10 bases unmatched. The CDR3 coding sequence is TGTGCCAGCAGTTACTCGATGGGAAGCGCGGGGGCCTACAATGAGCAGTTCTTC. Its protein product is CASSYSMGSAGAYNEQFF.

V gene TRBV4-1 combines with J gene TRBJ1-1; D remains unclear. Germline loops: CDR1 MGHRA, CDR2 YSYEKL. V was cut by 0 bases and J by 3 bases, with 14 bases left in between. The length of the CDR3 is 16 residues. The CDR3 protein is CASSQETGVAYTEAFF. CDR3 in DNA: TGCGCCAGCAGCCAAGAAACTGGGGTAGCGTACACTGAAGCTTTCTTT.

This clonotype was found many times. This chain uses TRBV7-3 with TRBJ2-5, with TRBD2 as a possible D gene (6 bases). V was clipped by 1 base and J by 9 bases, with 12 bases between them. This CDR3 has 13 amino acids. Germline CDR1 SGHTA, CDR2 FQGTGA. The CDR3, as DNA: TGTGCCAGCAGCTTAATGGAGGGGAGACCCCAGTACTTC. It is translated as CASSLMEGRPQYF.

V usage is TRBV11-2 and J usage is TRBJ2-2; no firm D call. The CDR3 spans 18 residues. Germline CDR1 is SGHAT and CDR2 is FQNNGV. Deletions cut 5 bases from V and 0 bases from J, with 19 bases between. The CDR3 region is CASSPWYQGAANTGELFF. CDR3 DNA sequence: TGTGCCAGCAGCCCCTGGTACCAAGGTGCCGCGAACACCGGGGAGCTGTTTTTT.

This chain connects TRBV28 to TRBJ2-5; D possibly corresponds to TRBD1 (6 bases). The V and J ends lost 6 bases and 5 bases respectively, with 16 bases between them. There are 14 residues in the CDR3. Germline V gene data show CDR1 as MDHEN and CDR2 as SYDVKM. The CDR3 DNA is TGTGCCAGCAGGCCCGAAGGGGGAATGGAGACCCAGTACTTC. The encoded protein is CASRPEGGMETQYF.

This clonotype has only a few counts. The rearrangement links TRBV7-6 to TRBJ2-7, with D maybe TRBD2 (6 bases). Germline values: CDR1 SGHVS, CDR2 FNYEAQ. Between the trimmed V and J ends, which lost 4 bases and 6 bases, there was a span of 22 bases. The CDR3 is made up of 16 amino acids. The CDR3 loop reads CASSSRLGLADSEQYF. The CDR3 region has the DNA TGTGCCAGCAGCTCCCGACTAGGTCTCGCCGATTCCGAGCAGTACTTC.